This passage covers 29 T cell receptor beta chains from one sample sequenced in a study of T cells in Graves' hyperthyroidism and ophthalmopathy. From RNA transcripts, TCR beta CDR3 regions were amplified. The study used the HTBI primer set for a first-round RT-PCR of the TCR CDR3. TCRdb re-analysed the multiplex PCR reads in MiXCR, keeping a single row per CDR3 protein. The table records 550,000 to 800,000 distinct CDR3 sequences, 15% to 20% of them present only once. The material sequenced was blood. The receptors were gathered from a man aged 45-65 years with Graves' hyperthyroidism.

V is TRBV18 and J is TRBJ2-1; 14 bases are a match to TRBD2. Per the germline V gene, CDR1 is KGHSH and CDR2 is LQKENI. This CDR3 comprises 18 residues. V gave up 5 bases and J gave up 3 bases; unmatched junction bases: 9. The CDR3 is CASSTGTSGRRIYNEQFF. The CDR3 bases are TGTGCCAGCTCAACTGGGACTAGCGGGAGACGGATCTACAATGAGCAGTTCTTC. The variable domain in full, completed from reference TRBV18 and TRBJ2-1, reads NAGVMQNPRHLVRRRGQEARLRCSPMKGHSHVYWYRQLPEEGLKFMVYLQKENIIDESGMPKERFSAEFPKEGPSILRIQQVVRGDSAAYFCASSTGTSGRRIYNEQFFGPGTRLTVL.

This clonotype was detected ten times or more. The CDR3, as DNA: TGTGCCAGCAGTCCACAGGGGGTTGTGATTTACAATGAGCAGTTCTTC. As protein: CASSPQGVVIYNEQFF. This chain links TRBV27 with TRBJ2-1, with 8 bases identical to TRBD1. V gave up 5 bases and J gave up 4 bases; unmatched junction bases: 10. The CDR3 is made up of 16 amino acids. Germline CDR1 and CDR2: MNHEY and SMNVEV (reference sequence).

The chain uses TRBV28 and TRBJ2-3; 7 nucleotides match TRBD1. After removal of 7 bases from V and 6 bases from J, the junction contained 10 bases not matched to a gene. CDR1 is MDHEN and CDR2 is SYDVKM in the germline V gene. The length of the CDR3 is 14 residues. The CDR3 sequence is CASKGGARKDTQYF. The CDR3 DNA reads TGTGCCAGCAAAGGGGGCGCAAGGAAGGATACGCAGTATTTT.

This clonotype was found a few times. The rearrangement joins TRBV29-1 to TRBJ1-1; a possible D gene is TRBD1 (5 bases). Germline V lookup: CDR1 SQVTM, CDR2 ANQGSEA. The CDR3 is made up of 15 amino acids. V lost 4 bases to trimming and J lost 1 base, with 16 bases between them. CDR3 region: CSVGPPTGANTEAFF. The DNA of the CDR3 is TGCAGCGTTGGCCCCCCCACAGGTGCGAACACTGAAGCTTTCTTT.

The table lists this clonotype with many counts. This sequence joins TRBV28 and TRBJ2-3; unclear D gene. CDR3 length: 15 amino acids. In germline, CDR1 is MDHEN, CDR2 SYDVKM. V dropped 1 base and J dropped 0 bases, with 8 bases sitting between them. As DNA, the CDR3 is TGTGCCAGCAGTTTATATGTGGGTAGCACAGATACGCAGTATTTT. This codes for CASSLYVGSTDTQYF.

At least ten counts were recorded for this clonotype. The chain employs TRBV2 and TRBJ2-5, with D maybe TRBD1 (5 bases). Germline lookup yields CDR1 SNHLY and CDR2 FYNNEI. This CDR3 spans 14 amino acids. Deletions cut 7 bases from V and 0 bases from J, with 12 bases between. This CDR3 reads CASNKQAYQETQYF. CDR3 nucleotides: TGTGCCAGCAATAAACAGGCATACCAAGAGACCCAGTACTTC.

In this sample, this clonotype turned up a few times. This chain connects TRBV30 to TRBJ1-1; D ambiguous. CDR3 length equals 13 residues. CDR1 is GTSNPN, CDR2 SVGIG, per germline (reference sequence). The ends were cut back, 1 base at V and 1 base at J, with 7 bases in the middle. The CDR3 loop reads CAWSEGRNTEAFF. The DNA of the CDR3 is TGTGCCTGGAGTGAGGGTCGGAACACTGAAGCTTTCTTT.

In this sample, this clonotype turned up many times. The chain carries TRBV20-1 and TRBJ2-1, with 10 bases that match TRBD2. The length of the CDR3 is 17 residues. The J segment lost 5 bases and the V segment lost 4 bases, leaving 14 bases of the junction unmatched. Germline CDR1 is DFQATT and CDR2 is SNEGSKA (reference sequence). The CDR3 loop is CSAIEMGSGRGDNEQFF. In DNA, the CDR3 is TGCAGTGCTATAGAGATGGGGAGCGGGAGGGGGGACAATGAGCAGTTCTTC.

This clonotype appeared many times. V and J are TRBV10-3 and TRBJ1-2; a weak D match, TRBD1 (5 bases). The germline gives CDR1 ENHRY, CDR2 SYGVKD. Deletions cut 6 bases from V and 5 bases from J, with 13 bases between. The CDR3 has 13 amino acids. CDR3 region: CAISTRGSYGYTF. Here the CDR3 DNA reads TGTGCCATCAGCACCCGGGGCTCTTATGGCTACACCTTC.

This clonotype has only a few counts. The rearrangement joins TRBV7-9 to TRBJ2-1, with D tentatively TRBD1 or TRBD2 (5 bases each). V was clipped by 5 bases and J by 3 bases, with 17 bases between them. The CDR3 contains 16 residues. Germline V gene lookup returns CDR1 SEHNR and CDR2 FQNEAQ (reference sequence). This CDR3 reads CASSPRIGGNYNEQFF. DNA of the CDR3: TGTGCCAGCAGCCCCCGTATTGGGGGAAACTACAATGAGCAGTTCTTC.

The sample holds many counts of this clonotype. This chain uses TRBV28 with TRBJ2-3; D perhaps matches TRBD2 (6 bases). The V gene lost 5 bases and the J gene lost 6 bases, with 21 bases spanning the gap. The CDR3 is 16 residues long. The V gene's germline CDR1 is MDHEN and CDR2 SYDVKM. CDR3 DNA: TGTGCCAGCAGTAGGGTGATGTGGGGGGTCGGCGATACGCAGTATTTT. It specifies CASSRVMWGVGDTQYF. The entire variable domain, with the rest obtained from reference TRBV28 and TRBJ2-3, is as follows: DVKVTQSSRYLVKRTGEKVFLECVQDMDHENMFWYRQDPGLGLRLIYFSYDVKMKEKGDIPEGYSVSREKKERFSLILESASTNQTSMYLCASSRVMWGVGDTQYFGPGTRLTVL.

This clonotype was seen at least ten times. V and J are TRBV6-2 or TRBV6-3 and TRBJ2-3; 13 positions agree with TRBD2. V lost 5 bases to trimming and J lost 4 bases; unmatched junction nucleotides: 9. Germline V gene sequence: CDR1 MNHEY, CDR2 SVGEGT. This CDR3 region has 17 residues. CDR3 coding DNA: TGTGCCAGCAGTCCGGGACTAGCGGGATGGGGACCAGATACGCAGTATTTT. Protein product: CASSPGLAGWGPDTQYF.

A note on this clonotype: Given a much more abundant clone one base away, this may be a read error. CDR3 loop: CASSYPLARGDVGEQYF. The CDR3 DNA follows: TGTGCCAGCAGCTACCCACTAGCGCGAGGAGACGTCGGCGAGCAGTACTTC. This chain uses TRBV5-4 with TRBJ2-7, with TRBD2 matching over 7 bases. Per germline, CDR1 SGHNT and CDR2 YYREEE (reference sequence). The CDR3 is 17 amino acids. V gave up 3 bases and J gave up 6 bases; unmatched junction bases: 18.

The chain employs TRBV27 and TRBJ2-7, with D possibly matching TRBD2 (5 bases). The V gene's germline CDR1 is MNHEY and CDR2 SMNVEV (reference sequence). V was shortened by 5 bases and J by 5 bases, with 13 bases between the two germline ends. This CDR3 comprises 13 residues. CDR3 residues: CASSELDTHEQYF. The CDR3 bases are TGTGCCAGCAGTGAACTAGATACTCACGAGCAGTACTTC.

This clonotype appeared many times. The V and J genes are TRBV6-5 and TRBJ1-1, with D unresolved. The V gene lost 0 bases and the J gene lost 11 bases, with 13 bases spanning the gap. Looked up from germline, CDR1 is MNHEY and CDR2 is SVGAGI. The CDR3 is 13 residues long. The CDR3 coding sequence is TGTGCCAGCAGTTACTCGAGGAGCTTTGGGGCTTTCTTT. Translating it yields CASSYSRSFGAFF.

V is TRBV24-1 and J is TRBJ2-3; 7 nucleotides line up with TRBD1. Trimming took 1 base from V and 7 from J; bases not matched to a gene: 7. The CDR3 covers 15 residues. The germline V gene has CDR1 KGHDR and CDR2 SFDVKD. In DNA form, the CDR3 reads TGTGCCACCAGTGATTTTGTACAGGGGCCCAATACGCAGTATTTT. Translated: CATSDFVQGPNTQYF.

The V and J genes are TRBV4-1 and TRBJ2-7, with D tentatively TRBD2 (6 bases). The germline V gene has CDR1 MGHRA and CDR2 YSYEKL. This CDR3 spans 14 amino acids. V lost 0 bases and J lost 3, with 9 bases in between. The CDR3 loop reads CASSQDGRNYEQYF. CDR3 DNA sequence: TGCGCCAGCAGCCAAGATGGGAGGAACTACGAGCAGTACTTC.

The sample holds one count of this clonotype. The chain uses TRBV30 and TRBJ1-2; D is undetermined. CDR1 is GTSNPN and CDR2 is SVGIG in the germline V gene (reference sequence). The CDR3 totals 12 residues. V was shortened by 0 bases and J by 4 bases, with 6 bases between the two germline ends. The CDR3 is CAWSVEAYGYTF. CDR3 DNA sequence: TGTGCCTGGAGTGTGGAGGCCTATGGCTACACCTTC. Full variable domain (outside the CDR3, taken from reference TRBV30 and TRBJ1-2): SQTIHQWPATLVQPVGSPLSLECTVEGTSNPNLYWYRQAAGRGLQLLFYSVGIGQISSEVPQNLSASRPQDRQFILSSKKLLLSDSGFYLCAWSVEAYGYTFGSGTRLTVV.

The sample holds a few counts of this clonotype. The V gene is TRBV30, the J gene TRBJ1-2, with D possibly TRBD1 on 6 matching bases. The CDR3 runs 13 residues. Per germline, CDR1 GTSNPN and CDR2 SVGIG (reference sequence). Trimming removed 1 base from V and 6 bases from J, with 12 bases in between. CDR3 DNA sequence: TGTGCCTGGAGTGAAACAGGGTTGGATGGCTACACCTTC. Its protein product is CAWSETGLDGYTF.

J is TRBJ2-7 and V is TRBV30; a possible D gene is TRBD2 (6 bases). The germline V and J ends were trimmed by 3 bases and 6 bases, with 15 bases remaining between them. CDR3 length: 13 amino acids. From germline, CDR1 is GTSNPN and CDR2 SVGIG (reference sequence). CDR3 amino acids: CAWSPGGATEQYF. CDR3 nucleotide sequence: TGTGCCTGGAGCCCCGGCGGGGCAACCGAGCAGTACTTC.

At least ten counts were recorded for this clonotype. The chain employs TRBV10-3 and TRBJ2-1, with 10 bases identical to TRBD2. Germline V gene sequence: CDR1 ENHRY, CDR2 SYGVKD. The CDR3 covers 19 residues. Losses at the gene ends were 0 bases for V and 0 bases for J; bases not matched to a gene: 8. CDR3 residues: CAISESMTSGSPSYNEQFF. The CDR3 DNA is TGTGCCATCAGTGAGTCGATGACTAGCGGGTCTCCCTCCTACAATGAGCAGTTCTTC.

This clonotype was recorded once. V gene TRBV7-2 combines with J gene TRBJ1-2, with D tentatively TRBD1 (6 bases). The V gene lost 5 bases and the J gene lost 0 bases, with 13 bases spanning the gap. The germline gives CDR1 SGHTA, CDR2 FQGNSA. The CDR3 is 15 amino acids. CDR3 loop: CASSLQGGANYGYTF. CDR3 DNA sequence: TGTGCCAGCAGCCTACAGGGAGGAGCTAACTATGGCTACACCTTC.

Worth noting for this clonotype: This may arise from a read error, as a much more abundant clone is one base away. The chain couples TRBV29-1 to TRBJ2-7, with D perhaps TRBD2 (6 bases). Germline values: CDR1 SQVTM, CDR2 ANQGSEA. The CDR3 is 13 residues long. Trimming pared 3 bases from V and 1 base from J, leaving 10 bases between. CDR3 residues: CSVDFRESYEQYF. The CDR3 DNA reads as TGCAGCGTTGATTTTCGGGAGTCCTACGAGCAGTACTTC.

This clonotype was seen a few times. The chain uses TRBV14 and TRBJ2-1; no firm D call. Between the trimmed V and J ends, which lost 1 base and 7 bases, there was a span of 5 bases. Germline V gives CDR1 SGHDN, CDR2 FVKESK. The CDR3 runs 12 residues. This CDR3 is CASSQVTNEQFF. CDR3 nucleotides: TGTGCCAGCAGCCAAGTTACTAATGAGCAGTTCTTC.

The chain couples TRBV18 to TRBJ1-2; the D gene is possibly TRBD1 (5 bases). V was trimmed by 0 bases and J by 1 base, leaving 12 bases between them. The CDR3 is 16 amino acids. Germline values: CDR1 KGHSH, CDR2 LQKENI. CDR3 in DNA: TGTGCCAGCTCACCACCATCTCTCGACAGTAACTATGGCTACACCTTC. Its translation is CASSPPSLDSNYGYTF.

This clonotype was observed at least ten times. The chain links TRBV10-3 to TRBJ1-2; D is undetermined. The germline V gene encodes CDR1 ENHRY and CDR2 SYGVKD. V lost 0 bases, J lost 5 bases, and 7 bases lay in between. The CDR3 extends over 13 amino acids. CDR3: CAISESEEYGYTF. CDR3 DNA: TGTGCCATCAGTGAGTCGGAGGAGTATGGCTACACCTTC.

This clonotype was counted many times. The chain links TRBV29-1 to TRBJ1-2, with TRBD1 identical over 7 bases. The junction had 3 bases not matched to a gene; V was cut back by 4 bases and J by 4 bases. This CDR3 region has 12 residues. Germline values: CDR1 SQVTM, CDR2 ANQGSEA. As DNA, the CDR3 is TGCAGCGTTGGACAGGGCCTCTATGGCTACACCTTC. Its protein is CSVGQGLYGYTF.

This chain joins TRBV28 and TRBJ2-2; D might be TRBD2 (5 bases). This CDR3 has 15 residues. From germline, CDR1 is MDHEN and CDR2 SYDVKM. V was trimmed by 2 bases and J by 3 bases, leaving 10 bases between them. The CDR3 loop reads CASSLGGTHTGELFF. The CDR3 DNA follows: TGTGCCAGCAGTTTAGGAGGCACACACACCGGGGAGCTGTTTTTT.

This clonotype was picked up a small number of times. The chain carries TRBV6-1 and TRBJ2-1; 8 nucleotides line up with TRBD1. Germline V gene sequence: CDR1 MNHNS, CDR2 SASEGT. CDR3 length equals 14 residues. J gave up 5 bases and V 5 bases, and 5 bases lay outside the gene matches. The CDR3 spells CASSFQGAHNEQFF. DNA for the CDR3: TGTGCCAGCAGTTTTCAGGGGGCGCACAATGAGCAGTTCTTC.